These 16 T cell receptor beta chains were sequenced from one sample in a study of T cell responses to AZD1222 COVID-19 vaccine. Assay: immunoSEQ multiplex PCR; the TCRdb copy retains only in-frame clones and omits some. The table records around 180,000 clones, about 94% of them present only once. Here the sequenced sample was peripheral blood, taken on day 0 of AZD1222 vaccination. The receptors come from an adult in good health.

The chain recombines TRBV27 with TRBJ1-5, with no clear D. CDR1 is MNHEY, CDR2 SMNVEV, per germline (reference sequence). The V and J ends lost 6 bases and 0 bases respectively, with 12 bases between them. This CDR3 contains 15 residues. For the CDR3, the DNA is TGTGCCAGCAGGCATGGAGTCCATAGCAATCAGCCCCAGCATTTT. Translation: CASRHGVHSNQPQHF.

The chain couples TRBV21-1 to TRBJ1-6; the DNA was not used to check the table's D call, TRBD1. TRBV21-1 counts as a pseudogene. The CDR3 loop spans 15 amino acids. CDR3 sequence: CASSKDRFYNSPLHF. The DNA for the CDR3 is TGTGCCAGCAGCAAAGACAGGTTCTATAATTCACCCCTCCACTTT.

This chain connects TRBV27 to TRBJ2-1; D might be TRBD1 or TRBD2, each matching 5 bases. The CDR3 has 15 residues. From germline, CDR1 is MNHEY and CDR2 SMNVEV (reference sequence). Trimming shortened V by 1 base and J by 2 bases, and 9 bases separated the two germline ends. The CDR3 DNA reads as TGTGCCAGCAGTTTATGGGACGGAACCTACAATGAGCAGTTCTTC. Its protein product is CASSLWDGTYNEQFF.

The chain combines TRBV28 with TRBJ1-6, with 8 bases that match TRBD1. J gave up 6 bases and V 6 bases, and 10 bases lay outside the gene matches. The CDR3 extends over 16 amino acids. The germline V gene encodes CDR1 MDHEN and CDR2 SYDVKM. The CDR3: CASSTTQGVSNSPLHF. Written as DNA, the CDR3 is TGTGCCAGCAGCACAACACAGGGGGTTAGTAATTCACCCCTCCACTTT.

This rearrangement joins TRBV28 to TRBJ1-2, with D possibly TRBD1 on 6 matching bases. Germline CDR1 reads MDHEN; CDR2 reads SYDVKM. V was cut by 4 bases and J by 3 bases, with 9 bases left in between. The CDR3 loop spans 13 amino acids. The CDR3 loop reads CASSSSGDYGYTF. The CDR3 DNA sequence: TGTGCCAGCAGTTCATCAGGGGACTATGGCTACACCTTC.

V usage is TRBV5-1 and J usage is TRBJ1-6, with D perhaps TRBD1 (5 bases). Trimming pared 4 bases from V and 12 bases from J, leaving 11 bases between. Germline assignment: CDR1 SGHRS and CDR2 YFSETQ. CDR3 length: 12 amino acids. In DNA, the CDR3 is TGCGCCAGCAGCCCCAGAGGGGAACCCCTCCACTTT. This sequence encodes CASSPRGEPLHF. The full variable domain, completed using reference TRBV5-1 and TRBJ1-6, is KAGVTQTPRYLIKTRGQQVTLSCSPISGHRSVSWYQQTPGQGLQFLFEYFSETQRNKGNFPGRFSGRQFSNSRSEMNVSTLELGDSALYLCASSPRGEPLHFGNGTRLTVT.

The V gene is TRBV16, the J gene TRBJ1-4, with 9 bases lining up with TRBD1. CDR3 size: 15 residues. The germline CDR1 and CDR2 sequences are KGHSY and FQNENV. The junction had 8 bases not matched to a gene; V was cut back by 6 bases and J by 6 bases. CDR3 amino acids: CASSPSGTGYEKLFF. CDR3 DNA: TGTGCCAGCAGTCCCTCCGGGACAGGGTATGAAAAACTGTTTTTT.

CDR3 sequence reads: CASRPTPGRQGAGQYF. Here the CDR3 DNA reads TGTGCCAGCAGACCAACTCCCGGGAGGCAGGGGGCTGGGCAGTACTTC. This chain links TRBV27 with TRBJ2-7, with D tentatively TRBD1 (8 bases). The germline V gene encodes CDR1 MNHEY and CDR2 SMNVEV (reference sequence). There are 16 residues in the CDR3. V lost 6 bases and J lost 9, with 27 bases in between.

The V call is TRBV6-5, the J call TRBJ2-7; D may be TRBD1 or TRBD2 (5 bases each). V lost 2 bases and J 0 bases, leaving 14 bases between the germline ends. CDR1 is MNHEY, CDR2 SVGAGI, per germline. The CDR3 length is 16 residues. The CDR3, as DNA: TGTGCCAGCAGTTACGGGGCAGGACTGAGCTCCTACGAGCAGTACTTC. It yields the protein CASSYGAGLSSYEQYF.

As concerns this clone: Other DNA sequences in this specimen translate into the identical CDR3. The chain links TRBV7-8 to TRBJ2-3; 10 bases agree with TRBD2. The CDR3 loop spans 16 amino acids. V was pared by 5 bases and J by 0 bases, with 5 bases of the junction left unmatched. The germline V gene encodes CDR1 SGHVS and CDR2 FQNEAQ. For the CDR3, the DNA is TGTGCCAGCAGCCTTCGGACTAGCGGCAGCACAGATACGCAGTATTTT. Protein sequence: CASSLRTSGSTDTQYF.

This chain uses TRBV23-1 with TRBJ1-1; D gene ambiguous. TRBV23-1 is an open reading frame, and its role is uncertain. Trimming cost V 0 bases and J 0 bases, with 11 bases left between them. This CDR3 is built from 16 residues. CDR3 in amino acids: CASSQSVGVVNTEAFF. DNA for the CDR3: TGCGCCAGCAGTCAATCCGTCGGGGTTGTGAACACTGAAGCTTTCTTT.

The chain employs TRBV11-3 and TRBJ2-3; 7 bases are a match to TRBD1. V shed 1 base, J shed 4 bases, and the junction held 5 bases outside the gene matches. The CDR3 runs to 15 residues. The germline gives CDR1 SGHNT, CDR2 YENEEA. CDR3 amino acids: CASSLGQGDADTQYF. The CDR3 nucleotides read TGTGCCAGCAGCTTAGGTCAGGGGGACGCAGATACGCAGTATTTT.

The CDR3 reads CASSTRTGIGTEAFF. CDR3 bases: TGTGCCAGCAGTACCCGGACAGGGATTGGCACTGAAGCTTTCTTT. This chain uses TRBV27 with TRBJ1-1; 8 positions agree with TRBD1. The CDR3 contains 15 residues. V lost 5 bases and J lost 4; bases outside the gene matches: 9. The germline V gene has CDR1 MNHEY and CDR2 SMNVEV (reference sequence).

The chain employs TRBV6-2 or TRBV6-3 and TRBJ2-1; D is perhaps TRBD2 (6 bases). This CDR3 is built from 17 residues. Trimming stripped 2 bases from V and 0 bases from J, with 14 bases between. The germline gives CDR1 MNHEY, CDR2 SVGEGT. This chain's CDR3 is CASSYPRTIPSYNEQFF. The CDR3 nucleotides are TGTGCCAGCAGTTACCCGCGGACTATCCCCTCCTACAATGAGCAGTTCTTC.

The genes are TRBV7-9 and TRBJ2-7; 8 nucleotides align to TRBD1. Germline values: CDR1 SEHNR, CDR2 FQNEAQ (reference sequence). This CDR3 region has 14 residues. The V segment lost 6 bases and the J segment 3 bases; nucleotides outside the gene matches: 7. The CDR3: CASRRGQGDYEQYF. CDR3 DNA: TGTGCCAGCAGACGCGGACAGGGAGACTACGAGCAGTACTTC. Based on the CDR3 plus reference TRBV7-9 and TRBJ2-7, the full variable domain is DTGVSQNPRHKITKRGQNVTFRCDPISEHNRLYWYRQTLGQGPEFLTYFQNEAQLEKSRLLSDRFSAERPKGSFSTLEIQRTEQGDSAMYLCASRRGQGDYEQYFGPGTRLTVT.

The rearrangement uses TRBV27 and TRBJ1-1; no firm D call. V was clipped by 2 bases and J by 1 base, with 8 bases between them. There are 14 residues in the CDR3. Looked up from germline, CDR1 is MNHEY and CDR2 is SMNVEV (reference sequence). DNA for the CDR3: TGTGCCAGCAGTTTACAGACTACGAACACTGAAGCTTTCTTT. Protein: CASSLQTTNTEAFF.